This entry lists 7 T cell receptor beta chains sequenced from one sample in a study of T cells in Graves' hyperthyroidism and ophthalmopathy. TCR beta CDR3 regions were amplified from RNA. First-round RT-PCR targeting the TCR CDR3 was performed with the HTBI primer set. From the multiplex PCR reads, TCRdb called clonotypes with MiXCR, one entry per CDR3 protein. Of 300,000 to 450,000 distinct CDR3 sequences in the sample, roughly 13% were seen once. Sequencing was performed on blood. The receptors here all came from a woman aged 60-75 years with Graves' hyperthyroidism.

This clonotype was picked up one time. For the CDR3, the DNA is TGTGCCAGCAGCTTTCAAAGGGGTTACCCTGGGGCCAACGTCCTGACTTTC. Amino acid sequence: CASSFQRGYPGANVLTF. V and J are TRBV7-9 and TRBJ2-6; tentatively, D is TRBD1 (5 bases). With 3 bases removed from V and 2 bases from J, the gap between germline ends came to 14 bases. This CDR3 has 17 residues. Germline V gives CDR1 SEHNR, CDR2 FQNEAQ (reference sequence). The full variable domain, with the rest looked up from reference TRBV7-9 and TRBJ2-6, is DTGVSQNPRHKITKRGQNVTFRCDPISEHNRLYWYRQTLGQGPEFLTYFQNEAQLEKSRLLSDRFSAERPKGSFSTLEIQRTEQGDSAMYLCASSFQRGYPGANVLTFGAGSRLTVL.

Turning to this clonotype: A much larger clone differs from this one at a single base, so this may be a read error. The chain uses TRBV7-6 and TRBJ2-5, with TRBD2 identical over 11 bases. The CDR3 contains 15 residues. Germline V gene data show CDR1 as SGHVS and CDR2 as FNYEAQ. This chain's CDR3 is CASSLVGLAVETRYF. CDR3 coding DNA: TGTGCCAGCAGCTTAGTGGGACTAGCGGTAGAGACCCGGTACTTC.

This clonotype was found many times. A much more abundant neighbour one base away suggests this may be a read error. The chain has TRBV11-2 and TRBJ2-7; D is ambiguous. Germline V lookup: CDR1 SGHAT, CDR2 FQNNGV. Trimming took 1 base from V and 3 from J, leaving 10 bases between them. The CDR3 contains 14 residues. The CDR3 DNA sequence: TGTGCCAGCAGCTTAGGGGCAGGTTACTACGAGCAGTACTTC. Translated: CASSLGAGYYEQYF.

This clonotype has a count of ten or more. V usage is TRBV9 and J usage is TRBJ2-3; either TRBD1 or TRBD2 may supply D (5 bases each). The germline V gene has CDR1 SGDLS and CDR2 YYNGEE. V was pared by 0 bases and J by 1 base, with 18 bases between. The length of the CDR3 is 18 residues. The CDR3 nucleotides read TGTGCCAGCAGCGTAGTTCCGGGGACCCCGCGGGGCACAGATACGCAGTATTTT. This sequence encodes CASSVVPGTPRGTDTQYF.

Ten or more counts support this clonotype. The genes are TRBV27 and TRBJ1-5; D is possibly TRBD1 (6 bases). The CDR3 spans 18 residues. Germline CDR1 MNHEY, CDR2 SMNVEV (reference sequence). The germline V and J ends were trimmed by 1 base and 1 base, with 17 bases remaining between them. The CDR3 bases are TGTGCCAGCAGTTTATTGCCGCCGGGGGCCGTCAGCAATCAGCCCCAGCATTTT. Translated: CASSLLPPGAVSNQPQHF.

This clonotype was seen ten or more times. The chain recombines TRBV25-1 with TRBJ2-1, with TRBD2 identical over 15 bases. Germline V gives CDR1 MGHDK, CDR2 SYGVNS. The CDR3 is made up of 20 amino acids. With V trimmed by 2 bases and J by 0 bases, 8 bases remained unmatched. In nucleotides, the CDR3 is TGTGCCAGCAGTGAAATAACGGGACTAGCGGGAGGCAACTCCTACAATGAGCAGTTCTTC. Translation gives CASSEITGLAGGNSYNEQFF.

This clonotype was recorded many times. V and J are TRBV11-3 and TRBJ2-5, with D possibly matching TRBD1 (6 bases). V lost 3 bases and J lost 1, with 15 bases in between. This CDR3 spans 16 amino acids. CDR1 is SGHNT and CDR2 is YENEEA in the germline V gene. CDR3 amino acids: CASSFGITGSQETQYF. The CDR3 region has the DNA TGTGCCAGCAGCTTCGGTATCACAGGGTCCCAAGAGACCCAGTACTTC. Filled out from reference TRBV11-3 and TRBJ2-5, the complete variable domain reads EAGVVQSPRYKIIEKKQPVAFWCNPISGHNTLYWYLQNLGQGPELLIRYENEEAVDDSQLPKDRFSAERLKGVDSTLKIQPAELGDSAVYLCASSFGITGSQETQYFGPGTRLLVL.